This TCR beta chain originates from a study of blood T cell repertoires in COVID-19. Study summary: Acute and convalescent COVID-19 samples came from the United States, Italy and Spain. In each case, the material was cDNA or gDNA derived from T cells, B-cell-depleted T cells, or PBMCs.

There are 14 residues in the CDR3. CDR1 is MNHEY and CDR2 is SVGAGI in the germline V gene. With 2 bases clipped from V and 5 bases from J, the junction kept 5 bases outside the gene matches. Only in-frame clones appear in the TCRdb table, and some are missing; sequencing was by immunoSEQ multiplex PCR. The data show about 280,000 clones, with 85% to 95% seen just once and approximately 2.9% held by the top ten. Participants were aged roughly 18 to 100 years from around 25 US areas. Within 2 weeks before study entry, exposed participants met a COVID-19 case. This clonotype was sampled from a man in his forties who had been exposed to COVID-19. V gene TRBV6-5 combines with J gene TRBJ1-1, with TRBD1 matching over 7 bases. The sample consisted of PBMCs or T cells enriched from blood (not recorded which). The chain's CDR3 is CASSYDRVGTEAFF. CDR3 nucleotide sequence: TGTGCCAGCAGTTACGACAGGGTTGGGACTGAAGCTTTCTTT.